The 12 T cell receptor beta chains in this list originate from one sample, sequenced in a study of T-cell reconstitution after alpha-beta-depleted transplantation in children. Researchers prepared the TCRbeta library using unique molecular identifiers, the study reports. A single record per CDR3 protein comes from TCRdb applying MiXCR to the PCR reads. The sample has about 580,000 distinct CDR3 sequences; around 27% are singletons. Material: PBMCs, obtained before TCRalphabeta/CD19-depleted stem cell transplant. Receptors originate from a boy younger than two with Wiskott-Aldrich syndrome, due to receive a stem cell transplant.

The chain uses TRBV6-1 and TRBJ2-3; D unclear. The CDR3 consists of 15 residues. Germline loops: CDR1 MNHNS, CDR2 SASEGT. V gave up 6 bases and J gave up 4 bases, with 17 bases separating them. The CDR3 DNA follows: TGTGCCAGCAGCCGGGTGATAGGAGCCGCAGATACGCAGTATTTT. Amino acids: CASSRVIGAADTQYF.

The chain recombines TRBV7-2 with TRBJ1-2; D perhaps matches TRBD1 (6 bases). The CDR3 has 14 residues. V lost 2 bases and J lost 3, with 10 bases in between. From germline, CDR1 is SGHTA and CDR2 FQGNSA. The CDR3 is CASSLKAGDYGYTF. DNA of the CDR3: TGTGCCAGCAGCTTAAAGGCAGGGGACTATGGCTACACCTTC.

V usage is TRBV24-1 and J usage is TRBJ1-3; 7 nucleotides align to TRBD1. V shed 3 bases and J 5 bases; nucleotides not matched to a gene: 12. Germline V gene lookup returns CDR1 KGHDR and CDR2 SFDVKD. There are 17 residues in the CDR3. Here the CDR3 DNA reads TGTGCCACCAGTGATCCGGCCTGGGACAGTTCGAGAAACACCATATATTTT. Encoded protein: CATSDPAWDSSRNTIYF.

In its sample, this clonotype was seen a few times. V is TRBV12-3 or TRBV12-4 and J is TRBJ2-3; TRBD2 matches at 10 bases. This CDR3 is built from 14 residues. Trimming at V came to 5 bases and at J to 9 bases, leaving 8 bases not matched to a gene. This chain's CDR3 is CASSPSSGRDTQYF. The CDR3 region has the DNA TGTGCCAGCAGTCCGTCGAGCGGGAGGGACACGCAGTATTTT.

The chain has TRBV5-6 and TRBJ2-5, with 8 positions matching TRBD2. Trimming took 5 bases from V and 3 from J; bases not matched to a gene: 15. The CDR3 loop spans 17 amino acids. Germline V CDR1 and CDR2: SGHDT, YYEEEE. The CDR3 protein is CASSQYGVLADKETQYF. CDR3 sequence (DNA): TGTGCCAGCAGTCAATATGGGGTACTAGCGGATAAAGAGACCCAGTACTTC.

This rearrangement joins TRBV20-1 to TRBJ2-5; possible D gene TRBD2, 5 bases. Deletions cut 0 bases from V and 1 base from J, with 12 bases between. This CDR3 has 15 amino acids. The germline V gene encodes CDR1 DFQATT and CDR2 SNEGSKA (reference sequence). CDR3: CSARDLRGPQETQYF. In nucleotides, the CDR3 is TGCAGTGCTAGAGATTTGAGAGGGCCCCAAGAGACCCAGTACTTC.

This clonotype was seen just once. In DNA form, the CDR3 reads TGCAGTGCTAGAGATCCGATATCATTGAGCTCCTATAATTCACCCCTCCACTTT. Amino acids: CSARDPISLSSYNSPLHF. The J gene is TRBJ1-6, the V gene TRBV20-1, with D unclear. The CDR3 has 18 amino acids. V lost 0 bases to trimming and J lost 0 bases, with 15 bases between them. Germline V gene lookup returns CDR1 DFQATT and CDR2 SNEGSKA (reference sequence).

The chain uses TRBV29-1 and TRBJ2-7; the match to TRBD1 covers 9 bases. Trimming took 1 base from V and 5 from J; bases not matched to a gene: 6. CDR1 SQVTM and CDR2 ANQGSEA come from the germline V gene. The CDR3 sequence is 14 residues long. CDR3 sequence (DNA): TGCAGCGTTGAAGGTACAGGGGGCGTCGACGAGCAGTACTTC. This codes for CSVEGTGGVDEQYF.

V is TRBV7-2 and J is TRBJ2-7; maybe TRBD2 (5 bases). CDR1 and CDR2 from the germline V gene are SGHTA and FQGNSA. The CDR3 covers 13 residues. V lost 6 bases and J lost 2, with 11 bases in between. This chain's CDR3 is CASRGLRAYEQYF. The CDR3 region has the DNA TGTGCCAGCAGAGGGTTGAGGGCCTACGAGCAGTACTTC.

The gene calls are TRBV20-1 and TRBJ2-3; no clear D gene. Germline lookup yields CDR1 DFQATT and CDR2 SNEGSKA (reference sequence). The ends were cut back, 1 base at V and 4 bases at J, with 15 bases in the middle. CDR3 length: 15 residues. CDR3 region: CSARGQRPQPDTQYF. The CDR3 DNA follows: TGCAGTGCTAGAGGGCAGCGCCCCCAGCCAGATACGCAGTATTTT.

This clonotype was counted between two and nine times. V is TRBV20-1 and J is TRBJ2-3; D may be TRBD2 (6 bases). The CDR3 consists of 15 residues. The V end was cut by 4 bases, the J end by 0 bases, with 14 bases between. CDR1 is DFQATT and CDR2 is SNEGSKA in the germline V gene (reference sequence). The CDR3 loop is CSATQDGGSTDTQYF. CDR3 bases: TGCAGTGCTACCCAGGACGGGGGTAGCACAGATACGCAGTATTTT.

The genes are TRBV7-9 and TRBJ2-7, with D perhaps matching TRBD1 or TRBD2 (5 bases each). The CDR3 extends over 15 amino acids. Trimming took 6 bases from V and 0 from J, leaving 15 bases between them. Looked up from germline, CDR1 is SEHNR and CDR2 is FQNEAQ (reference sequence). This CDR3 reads CASSAGTVSSYEQYF. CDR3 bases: TGTGCCAGCAGTGCCGGGACGGTGAGCTCCTACGAGCAGTACTTC. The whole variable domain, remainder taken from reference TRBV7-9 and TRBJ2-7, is DTGVSQNPRHKITKRGQNVTFRCDPISEHNRLYWYRQTLGQGPEFLTYFQNEAQLEKSRLLSDRFSAERPKGSFSTLEIQRTEQGDSAMYLCASSAGTVSSYEQYFGPGTRLTVT.